Included here is one T cell receptor (beta chain) sequence, with context. This entry comes from a study of cytomegalovirus exposure and HLA in healthy donors. V lost 0 bases and J 1 base, leaving 17 bases between the germline ends. CDR1 and CDR2 (germline): SGHVS, FQNEAQ. The CDR3 is 18 amino acids. Generated by immunoSEQ multiplex PCR, the TCRdb table keeps only in-frame clones and is missing some. The sample yields fewer than 150,000 clones, just over 85% seen once. The material sequenced was PBMCs. The chain joins TRBV7-8 to TRBJ2-3, with D maybe TRBD2 (6 bases). The TCR originated in a woman aged 18-35 years in good health and CMV-seropositive. CDR3 in DNA: TGTGCCAGCAGCTTAGCCCTGCTGGAGGGGCTGGGCACAGATACGCAGTATTTT. Its protein product is CASSLALLEGLGTDTQYF.